Presented here are 31 T cell receptor beta chains from one specimen sequenced in a study of cytomegalovirus exposure and HLA in healthy donors. PCR used 60 Vbeta primers and 13 Jbeta primers. The data were produced by immunoSEQ multiplex PCR, yet TCRdb's version contains in-frame clones alone and is incomplete. The table lists approximately 160,000 clones, approximately 86% of them singletons, with roughly 1.5% in the top ten. The material sequenced was PBMCs. These receptors were taken from a male donor in good health and CMV-seronegative.

The chain links TRBV5-1 to TRBJ2-3; TRBD2 matches at 9 bases. Germline V gene sequence: CDR1 SGHRS, CDR2 YFSETQ. The CDR3 sequence is 15 residues long. J was trimmed by 5 bases and V by 0 bases; bases with no gene match: 4. For the CDR3, the DNA is TGCGCCAGCAGCTTGGGGCGGGGGGGCTTAGATACGCAGTATTTT. Translating gives CASSLGRGGLDTQYF.

On this clone itself: Other DNA variants within this sample encode the same CDR3. This chain links TRBV19 with TRBJ2-7, with D maybe TRBD1 (6 bases). The CDR3 totals 14 residues. Germline V gene lookup returns CDR1 LNHDA and CDR2 SQIVND (reference sequence). With 1 base removed from V and 1 base from J, the gap between germline ends came to 8 bases. The chain's CDR3 is CASSIGRGSYEQYF. The CDR3 coding sequence is TGTGCCAGTAGTATAGGTAGGGGGTCCTACGAGCAGTACTTC.

The chain is built from TRBV7-3 and TRBJ2-3; weak D call: TRBD2 (6 bases). Between the trimmed V and J ends, which lost 5 bases and 2 bases, there was a span of 20 bases. The CDR3 runs to 17 residues. CDR1 is SGHTA and CDR2 is FQGTGA in the germline V gene. The CDR3 loop is CASSLHVGAGTTDTQYF. As DNA, the CDR3 is TGTGCCAGCAGCCTACATGTCGGGGCGGGAACCACAGATACGCAGTATTTT.

This sequence joins TRBV5-1 and TRBJ1-1; D uncertain. Germline V gene data show CDR1 as SGHRS and CDR2 as YFSETQ. The CDR3 is 15 residues long. The ends were cut back, 0 bases at V and 1 base at J, with 10 bases in the middle. The CDR3 region has the DNA TGCGCCAGCAGCTTGGTCGTTGGCAGGAACACTGAAGCTTTCTTT. It yields the protein CASSLVVGRNTEAFF.

This clone was seen a single time. This sequence joins TRBV5-4 and TRBJ2-7; TRBD1 might be the D (6 bases). The CDR3 extends over 13 amino acids. Germline V lookup: CDR1 SGHNT, CDR2 YYREEE (reference sequence). Trimming pared 4 bases from V and 5 bases from J, leaving 13 bases between. The CDR3 DNA follows: TGTGCCAGCAGCGCCGGACAGTACCACGAGCAGTACTTC. This gives the protein CASSAGQYHEQYF. Full variable domain (remainder filled in from reference TRBV5-4 and TRBJ2-7): ETGVTQSPTHLIKTRGQQVTLRCSSQSGHNTVSWYQQALGQGPQFIFQYYREEENGRGNFPPRFSGLQFPNYSSELNVNALELDDSALYLCASSAGQYHEQYFGPGTRLTVT.

The CDR3 sequence: CASSPGQGNYGYTF. In DNA form, the CDR3 reads TGTGCCAGCAGCCCCGGACAGGGAAACTATGGCTACACCTTC. The rearrangement joins TRBV7-2 to TRBJ1-2, with 8 bases that match TRBD1. With 5 bases clipped from V and 2 bases from J, the junction kept 4 bases outside the gene matches. The CDR3 contains 14 residues. Germline assignment: CDR1 SGHTA and CDR2 FQGNSA.

CDR3 nucleotides: TGTGCCAGCATTCCGGGGGGGCTCGAAGAGACCCAGTACTTC. Translating gives CASIPGGLEETQYF. This sequence joins TRBV28 and TRBJ2-5, with 8 bases identical to TRBD2. This CDR3 is built from 14 residues. Germline loops: CDR1 MDHEN, CDR2 SYDVKM. V lost 7 bases, J lost 3 bases, and 7 bases stayed unmatched.

The chain links TRBV4-3 to TRBJ2-7, with 12 bases matching TRBD2. The CDR3 is made up of 14 amino acids. The germline V gene encodes CDR1 LGHNA and CDR2 YSLEER. Trimming removed 1 base from V and 13 bases from J; junction bases left unmatched: 8. CDR3 DNA sequence: TGCGCCAGCAGCCAAGGCTTGACTAGCGGGAGTCATTACTTC. This encodes CASSQGLTSGSHYF.

This chain links TRBV6-1 with TRBJ2-7, with 8 bases matching TRBD2. With V trimmed by 6 bases and J by 6 bases, 13 bases remained unmatched. Looked up from germline, CDR1 is MNHNS and CDR2 is SASEGT. The CDR3 spans 15 residues. The CDR3 loop reads CASRRSSGLWGEQYF. The CDR3 nucleotides read TGTGCCAGCAGACGATCTAGCGGGTTGTGGGGCGAGCAGTACTTC.

The chain combines TRBV29-1 with TRBJ2-2; possibly TRBD2 for D (6 bases). The CDR3 contains 13 residues. With 6 bases removed from V and 4 bases from J, the gap between germline ends came to 12 bases. The germline CDR1 and CDR2 sequences are SQVTM and ANQGSEA. CDR3 loop: CSVAKAGTGELFF. CDR3 in DNA: TGCAGCGTGGCGAAAGCGGGCACCGGGGAGCTGTTTTTT.

J is TRBJ1-2 and V is TRBV5-1; 10 positions match TRBD1. V lost 2 bases to trimming and J lost 6 bases; unmatched junction nucleotides: 4. The germline V gene has CDR1 SGHRS and CDR2 YFSETQ. The CDR3 runs to 14 residues. CDR3 sequence: CASSFDRGRDGYTF. The DNA for the CDR3 is TGCGCCAGCAGCTTCGACAGGGGGCGCGATGGCTACACCTTC.

The gene calls are TRBV6-5 and TRBJ1-3, with 7 bases identical to TRBD1. CDR3 length: 15 amino acids. J lost 4 bases, V lost 6 bases, and 9 bases had no gene match. Germline CDR1 MNHEY, CDR2 SVGAGI. CDR3: CASSPGGQRGNTIYF. The DNA of the CDR3 is TGTGCCAGCAGCCCCGGGGGACAGCGCGGAAACACCATATATTTT.

This clone showed up just a few times. This CDR3 reads CASSGDRNTDTQYF. The CDR3, as DNA: TGTGCCAGCAGTGGAGATCGCAACACAGATACGCAGTATTTT. The gene calls are TRBV2 and TRBJ2-3; D is unresolved. CDR3 length equals 14 residues. V was shortened by 4 bases and J by 2 bases, with 10 bases between the two germline ends. CDR1 is SNHLY, CDR2 FYNNEI, per germline.

The chain employs TRBV10-3 and TRBJ2-7; TRBD1 matches 7 bases. V shed 7 bases and J 7 bases; nucleotides not matched to a gene: 7. CDR3 length equals 12 residues. Per the germline V gene, CDR1 is ENHRY and CDR2 is SYGVKD. CDR3 DNA sequence: TGTGCCATCAAGGACAGGCTATGGGAGCAGTACTTC. Its translation: CAIKDRLWEQYF.

The chain links TRBV29-1 to TRBJ2-5; D remains ambiguous. The CDR3 consists of 13 residues. Germline lookup yields CDR1 SQVTM and CDR2 ANQGSEA. V lost 7 bases to trimming and J lost 2 bases, with 14 bases between them. Here the CDR3 DNA reads TGCAGCGGATATGAGACAACTCAAGAGACCCAGTACTTC. Amino acids: CSGYETTQETQYF.

This clone was detected only once. The chain recombines TRBV27 with TRBJ1-2; TRBD1 is a possible D gene (5 bases). Looked up from germline, CDR1 is MNHEY and CDR2 is SMNVEV (reference sequence). V lost 8 bases, J lost 6 bases, and 19 bases lay in between. This CDR3 contains 14 residues. This CDR3 reads CASGKGRGTNGYTF. Written as DNA, the CDR3 is TGTGCCAGCGGAAAAGGGAGGGGAACTAATGGCTACACCTTC.

The chain has TRBV30 and TRBJ1-4; D may be TRBD1 (5 bases). V lost 4 bases and J 1 base, leaving 10 bases between the germline ends. CDR3 length: 14 amino acids. The germline V gene has CDR1 GTSNPN and CDR2 SVGIG (reference sequence). The CDR3 region has the DNA TGTGCCTGGAAATGGGGCCGAACTAATGAAAAACTGTTTTTT. It translates to CAWKWGRTNEKLFF.

J is TRBJ1-1 and V is TRBV5-1; no firm D call. Trimming removed 0 bases at V and 1 base at J, with 7 bases between. Germline values: CDR1 SGHRS, CDR2 YFSETQ. The CDR3 has 14 residues. The CDR3 sequence: CASSLAGKNTEAFF. In nucleotides, the CDR3 is TGCGCCAGCAGCTTGGCCGGGAAGAACACTGAAGCTTTCTTT.

A single count supports this clone. The rearrangement uses TRBV4-3 and TRBJ2-2; 11 bases match TRBD2. The V gene end was trimmed by 0 bases and the J gene end by 1 base; junction bases not matched to a gene: 4. Germline V gene data show CDR1 as LGHNA and CDR2 as YSLEER. The CDR3 contains 18 residues. The CDR3: CASSQESLAGGNTGELFF. The CDR3 bases are TGCGCCAGCAGCCAAGAGTCCCTAGCGGGAGGGAACACCGGGGAGCTGTTTTTT.

V usage is TRBV5-1 and J usage is TRBJ2-7, with TRBD1 matching over 10 bases. Trimming cost V 2 bases and J 3 bases; bases outside gene matches: 8. The germline CDR1 and CDR2 sequences are SGHRS and YFSETQ. The CDR3 is 16 residues long. DNA for the CDR3: TGCGCCAGCAGCTTTGGTGGGACAGGGGCGTTCTACGAGCAGTACTTC. The encoded protein is CASSFGGTGAFYEQYF.

The rearrangement joins TRBV28 to TRBJ1-1; D possibly corresponds to TRBD1 (6 bases). Trimming shortened V by 7 bases and J by 2 bases, and 20 bases separated the two germline ends. The CDR3 runs to 16 residues. From germline, CDR1 is MDHEN and CDR2 SYDVKM. Here the CDR3 DNA reads TGTGCCAGCACCACGGAGTGGGGACAACTTAACACTGAAGCTTTCTTT. Amino acids: CASTTEWGQLNTEAFF.

The chain uses TRBV5-1 and TRBJ2-5; no reliable D call. Deletions cut 0 bases from V and 1 base from J, with 7 bases between. CDR3 length: 14 amino acids. Per the germline V gene, CDR1 is SGHRS and CDR2 is YFSETQ. CDR3 coding DNA: TGCGCCAGCAGCTTGGGCCAGATCCAAGAGACCCAGTACTTC. It is translated as CASSLGQIQETQYF.

The rearrangement links TRBV5-1 to TRBJ2-3, with 9 bases identical to TRBD2. The CDR3 totals 16 residues. In germline, CDR1 is SGHRS, CDR2 YFSETQ. Unmatched junction bases numbered 9, after V lost 2 bases and J lost 5 bases. The CDR3 sequence: CASSFSAGGLVDTQYF. DNA for the CDR3: TGCGCCAGCAGCTTTTCTGCGGGGGGGCTCGTAGATACGCAGTATTTT.

The rearrangement joins TRBV11-3 to TRBJ2-2; TRBD1 is a possible D gene (6 bases). The length of the CDR3 is 16 residues. Germline V gene data show CDR1 as SGHNT and CDR2 as YENEEA. V was shortened by 1 base and J by 1 base, with 10 bases between the two germline ends. Here the CDR3 DNA reads TGTGCCAGCAGCTTAGTCGCGACAGGGAACACCGGGGAGCTGTTTTTT. It translates to CASSLVATGNTGELFF.

This clone showed up just a few times. The rearrangement uses TRBV9 and TRBJ2-2; the D gene is possibly TRBD2 (5 bases). The V and J ends lost 3 bases and 1 base respectively, with 13 bases between them. Germline CDR1 SGDLS, CDR2 YYNGEE. This CDR3 region has 16 residues. The CDR3, as DNA: TGTGCCAGCAGCGCTTGGGAGAGGGAGAACACCGGGGAGCTGTTTTTT. This gives the protein CASSAWERENTGELFF.

Notes on this clone: One end of the junction is discordant with germline, which a read error may explain. Other DNA sequences within the sample encode an identical CDR3. This rearrangement joins TRBV6-1 to TRBJ1-6, with a tentative D call TRBD1 (6 bases). Germline V gene data show CDR1 as MNHNS and CDR2 as SASEGT. CDR3 length: 12 amino acids. The DNA for the CDR3 is TGCGCCAGCACAGGGACAAAAGAGAGCCTCCACTTT. The encoded protein is CASTGTKESLHF.

The rearrangement links TRBV10-1 to TRBJ1-6, with TRBD1 matching 7 bases. The CDR3 spans 14 residues. In germline, CDR1 is WNHNN, CDR2 SYGVQD (reference sequence). V gave up 4 bases and J gave up 6 bases; unmatched junction bases: 3. CDR3 sequence: CASSGDRSNSPLHF. The CDR3 bases are TGCGCCAGCAGTGGGGACAGAAGTAATTCACCCCTCCACTTT.

The rearrangement joins TRBV29-1 to TRBJ2-5; 7 bases match TRBD2. Germline lookup yields CDR1 SQVTM and CDR2 ANQGSEA. Unmatched junction bases numbered 4, after V lost 4 bases and J lost 5 bases. This CDR3 has 12 residues. This CDR3 reads CSVVRGVETQYF. Written as DNA, the CDR3 is TGCAGCGTTGTTCGGGGGGTGGAGACCCAGTACTTC.

This chain links TRBV15 with TRBJ2-1, with 9 nucleotides matching TRBD1. V trimming: 1 base; J trimming: 8 bases; junction bases outside the gene matches: 6. The germline V gene has CDR1 LNHNV and CDR2 YYDKDF (reference sequence). CDR3 size: 15 residues. CDR3 bases: TGTGCCACCAGCAGAGGGGACAGGGAGTCGGATGAGCAGTTCTTC. Translating gives CATSRGDRESDEQFF.

This chain connects TRBV6-4 to TRBJ2-3; 12 nucleotides match TRBD1. With 2 bases clipped from V and 4 bases from J, the junction kept 1 base outside the gene matches. CDR1 and CDR2 (germline): MRHNA, SNTAGT. The CDR3 has 15 amino acids. CDR3 sequence: CASSDGTGGADTQYF. CDR3 in DNA: TGTGCCAGCAGTGACGGGACAGGGGGCGCAGATACGCAGTATTTT.

This sequence joins TRBV9 and TRBJ2-1; 7 bases fit TRBD2. The V gene end was trimmed by 4 bases and the J gene end by 4 bases; junction bases not matched to a gene: 8. The germline V gene encodes CDR1 SGDLS and CDR2 YYNGEE. CDR3 length: 15 amino acids. CDR3 coding DNA: TGTGCCAGCAGCCAAAGCGGGATCCCATACAATGAGCAGTTCTTC. As protein: CASSQSGIPYNEQFF.